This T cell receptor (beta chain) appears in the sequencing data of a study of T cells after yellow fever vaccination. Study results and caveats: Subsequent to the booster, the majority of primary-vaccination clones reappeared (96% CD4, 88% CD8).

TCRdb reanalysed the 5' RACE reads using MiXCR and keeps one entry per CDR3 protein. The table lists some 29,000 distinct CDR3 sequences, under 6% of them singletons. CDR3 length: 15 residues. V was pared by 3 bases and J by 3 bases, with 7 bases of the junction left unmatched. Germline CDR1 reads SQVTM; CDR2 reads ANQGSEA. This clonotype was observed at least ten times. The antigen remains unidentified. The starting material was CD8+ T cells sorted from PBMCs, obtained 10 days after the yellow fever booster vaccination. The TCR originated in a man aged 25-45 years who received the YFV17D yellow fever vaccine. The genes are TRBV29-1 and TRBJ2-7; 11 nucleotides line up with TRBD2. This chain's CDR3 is CSVEGPGLADYEQYF. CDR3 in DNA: TGCAGCGTTGAGGGTCCGGGACTAGCGGACTACGAGCAGTACTTC.